A single T cell receptor beta chain is shown here with its context. Its antigen is unknown. Donors sampled were nominally healthy, though unrecorded immune exposures were likely. These data are taken from a study of cytomegalovirus exposure and HLA in healthy donors. Overall study findings and caveats: Judged likely to be a sequencing artifact was a cluster of highly shared sequence variants. Rare sequences made up most TCRs, while some public TCRs were found in many donors. Follow-up analysis found HLA locus-dependent TCR association rates, highest for DRB1 and lowest for HLA-C.

The PCR was carried out with 60 Vbeta primers and 13 Jbeta primers. Profiling relied on immunoSEQ multiplex PCR, and the TCRdb table lists in-frame clones only, not all of them. The sample carries 150,000 to 200,000 clones, around four fifths recorded once. This CDR3 is 10 amino acids long. V lost 6 bases and J lost 8, with 10 bases in between. Germline CDR1 reads DFQATT; CDR2 reads SNEGSKA (reference sequence). The receptor was isolated from a female donor in good health and CMV-seronegative. The V and J genes are TRBV20-1 and TRBJ1-2, with D maybe TRBD1 (6 bases). What was sequenced was PBMCs. CDR3 in DNA: TGCAGTGCGTACAGGGTCGGCTACACCTTC. As protein: CSAYRVGYTF.